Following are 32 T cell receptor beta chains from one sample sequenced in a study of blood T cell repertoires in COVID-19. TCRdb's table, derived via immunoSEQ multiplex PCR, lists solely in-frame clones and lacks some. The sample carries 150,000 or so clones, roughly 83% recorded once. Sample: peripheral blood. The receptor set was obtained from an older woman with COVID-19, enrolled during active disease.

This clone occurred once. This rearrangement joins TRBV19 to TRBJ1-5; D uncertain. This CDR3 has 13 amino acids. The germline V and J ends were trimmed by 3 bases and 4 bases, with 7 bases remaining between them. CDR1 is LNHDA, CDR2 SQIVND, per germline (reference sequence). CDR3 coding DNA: TGTGCCAGTAGTATTCAGAAGAATCAGCCCCAGCATTTT. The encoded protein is CASSIQKNQPQHF.

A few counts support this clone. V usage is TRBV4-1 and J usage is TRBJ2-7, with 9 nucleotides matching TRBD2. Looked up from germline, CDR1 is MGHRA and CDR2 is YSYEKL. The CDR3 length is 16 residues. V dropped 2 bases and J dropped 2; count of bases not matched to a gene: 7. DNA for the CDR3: TGCGCCAGCAGCCAATCGGGACTAGCTCTAGCCTACGAGCAGTACTTC. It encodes CASSQSGLALAYEQYF.

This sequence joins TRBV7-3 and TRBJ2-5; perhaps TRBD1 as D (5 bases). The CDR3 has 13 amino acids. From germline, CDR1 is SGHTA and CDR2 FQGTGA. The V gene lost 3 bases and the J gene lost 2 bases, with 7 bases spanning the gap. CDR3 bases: TGTGCCAGCAGCTTGGGGCAACAAGAGACCCAGTACTTC. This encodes CASSLGQQETQYF.

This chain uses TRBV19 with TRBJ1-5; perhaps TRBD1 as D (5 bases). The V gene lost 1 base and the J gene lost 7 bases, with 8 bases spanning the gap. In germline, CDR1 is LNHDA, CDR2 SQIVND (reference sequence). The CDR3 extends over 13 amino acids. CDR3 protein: CASSIVQGQPQHF. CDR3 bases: TGTGCCAGTAGTATAGTTCAGGGACAGCCCCAGCATTTT.

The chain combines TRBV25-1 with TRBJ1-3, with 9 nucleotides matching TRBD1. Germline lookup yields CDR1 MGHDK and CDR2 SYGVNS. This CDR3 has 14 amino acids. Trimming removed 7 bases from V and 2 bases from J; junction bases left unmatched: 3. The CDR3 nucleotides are TGTGCCAGCAACAGGGGGCCTCCTGGAAACACCATATATTTT. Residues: CASNRGPPGNTIYF. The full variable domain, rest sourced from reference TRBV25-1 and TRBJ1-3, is EADIYQTPRYLVIGTGKKITLECSQTMGHDKMYWYQQDPGMELHLIHYSYGVNSTEKGDLSSESTVSRIRTEHFPLTLESARPSHTSQYLCASNRGPPGNTIYFGEGSWLTVV.

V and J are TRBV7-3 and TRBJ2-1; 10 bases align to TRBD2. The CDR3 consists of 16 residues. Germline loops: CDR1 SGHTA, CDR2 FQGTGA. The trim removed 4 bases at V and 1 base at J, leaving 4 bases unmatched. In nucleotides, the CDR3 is TGTGCCAGCAGCTCTATACTAGCGGGGTCCTACAATGAGCAGTTCTTC. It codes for CASSSILAGSYNEQFF.

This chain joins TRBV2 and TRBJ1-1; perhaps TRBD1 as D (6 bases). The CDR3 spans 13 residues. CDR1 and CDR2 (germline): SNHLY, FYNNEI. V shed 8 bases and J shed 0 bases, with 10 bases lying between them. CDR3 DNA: TGTGCCAGCGTGGGGGCTTTGAACACTGAAGCTTTCTTT. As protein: CASVGALNTEAFF.

For the CDR3, the DNA is TGTGCCAGCAGTGAATATATTTTTCCGGAGGGACTCTGGGGTGAAGCTTTCTTT. It encodes CASSEYIFPEGLWGEAFF. V usage is TRBV25-1 and J usage is TRBJ1-1; D perhaps matches TRBD1 (5 bases). Germline V lookup: CDR1 MGHDK, CDR2 SYGVNS. This CDR3 comprises 18 residues. V was trimmed by 0 bases and J by 7 bases, leaving 24 bases between them.

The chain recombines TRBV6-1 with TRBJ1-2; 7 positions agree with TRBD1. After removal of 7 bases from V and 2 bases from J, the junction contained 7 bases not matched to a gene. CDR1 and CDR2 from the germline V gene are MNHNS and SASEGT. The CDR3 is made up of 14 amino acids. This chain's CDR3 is CASIQDRRNYGYTF. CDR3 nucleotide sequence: TGTGCCAGCATTCAGGACAGGAGGAACTATGGCTACACCTTC.

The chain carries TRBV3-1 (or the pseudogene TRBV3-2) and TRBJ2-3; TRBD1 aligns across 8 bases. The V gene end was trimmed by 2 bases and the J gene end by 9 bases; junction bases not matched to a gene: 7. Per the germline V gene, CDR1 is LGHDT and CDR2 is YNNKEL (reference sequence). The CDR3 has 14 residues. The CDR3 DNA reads TGTGCCAGCAGCCAACTACAGGGGGAAGCCACGCAGTATTTT. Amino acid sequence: CASSQLQGEATQYF.

Here the CDR3 reads CASSLQGNYGYTF. DNA for the CDR3: TGTGCCAGCAGCTTACAGGGGAACTATGGCTACACCTTC. The V call is TRBV11-2, the J call TRBJ1-2; a possible D gene is TRBD1 (6 bases). Trimming took off 2 bases at V and 2 bases at J, with 6 bases between the two ends. CDR1 and CDR2 from the germline V gene are SGHAT and FQNNGV. The CDR3 runs to 13 residues.

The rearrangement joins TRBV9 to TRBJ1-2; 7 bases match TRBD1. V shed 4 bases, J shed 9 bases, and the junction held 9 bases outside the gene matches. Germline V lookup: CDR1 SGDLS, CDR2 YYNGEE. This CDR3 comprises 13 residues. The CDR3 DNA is TGTGCCAGCAGCCCCACAGGGGTTAACAGCTACACCTTC. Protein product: CASSPTGVNSYTF.

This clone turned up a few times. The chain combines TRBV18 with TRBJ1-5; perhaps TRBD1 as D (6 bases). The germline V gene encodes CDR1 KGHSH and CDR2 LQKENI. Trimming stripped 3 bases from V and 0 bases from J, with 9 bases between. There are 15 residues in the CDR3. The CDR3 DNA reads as TGTGCCAGCTCACCCCGACAGGATAGCAATCAGCCCCAGCATTTT. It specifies CASSPRQDSNQPQHF. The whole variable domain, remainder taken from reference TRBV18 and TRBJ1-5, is NAGVMQNPRHLVRRRGQEARLRCSPMKGHSHVYWYRQLPEEGLKFMVYLQKENIIDESGMPKERFSAEFPKEGPSILRIQQVVRGDSAAYFCASSPRQDSNQPQHFGDGTRLSIL.

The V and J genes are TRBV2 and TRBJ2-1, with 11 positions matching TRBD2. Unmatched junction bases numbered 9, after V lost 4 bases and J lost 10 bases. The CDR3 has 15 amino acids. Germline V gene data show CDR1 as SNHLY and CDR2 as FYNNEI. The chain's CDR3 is CASSVGLAGGGEQFF. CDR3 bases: TGTGCCAGCAGTGTCGGTCTAGCGGGGGGTGGGGAGCAGTTCTTC.

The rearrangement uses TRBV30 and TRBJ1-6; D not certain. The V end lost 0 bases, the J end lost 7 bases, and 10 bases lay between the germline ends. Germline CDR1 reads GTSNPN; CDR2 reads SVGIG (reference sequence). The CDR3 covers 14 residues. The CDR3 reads CAWSVQSGNSPLHF. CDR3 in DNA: TGTGCCTGGAGTGTACAGAGTGGCAATTCACCCCTCCACTTT.

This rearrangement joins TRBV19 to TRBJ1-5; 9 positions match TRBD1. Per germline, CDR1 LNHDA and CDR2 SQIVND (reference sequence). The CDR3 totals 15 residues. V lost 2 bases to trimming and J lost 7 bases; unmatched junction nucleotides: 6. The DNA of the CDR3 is TGTGCCAGTAGTATAAGGGACAGGGAATCGCAGCCCCAGCATTTT. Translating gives CASSIRDRESQPQHF.

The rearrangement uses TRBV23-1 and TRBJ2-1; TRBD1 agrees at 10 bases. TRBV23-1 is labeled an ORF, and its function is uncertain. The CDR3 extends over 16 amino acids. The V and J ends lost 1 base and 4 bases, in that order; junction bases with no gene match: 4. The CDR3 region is CASSQLRDRGYNEQFF. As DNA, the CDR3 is TGCGCCAGCAGTCAATTGAGGGACAGGGGATACAATGAGCAGTTCTTC.

CDR3 loop: CSAVTGETEAFF. CDR3 coding DNA: TGCAGCGCCGTGACAGGGGAGACTGAAGCTTTCTTT. The rearrangement uses TRBV29-1 and TRBJ1-1, with TRBD1 identical over 8 bases. Trimming removed 7 bases from V and 5 bases from J; junction bases left unmatched: 6. Germline CDR1 SQVTM, CDR2 ANQGSEA. This CDR3 is 12 amino acids long.

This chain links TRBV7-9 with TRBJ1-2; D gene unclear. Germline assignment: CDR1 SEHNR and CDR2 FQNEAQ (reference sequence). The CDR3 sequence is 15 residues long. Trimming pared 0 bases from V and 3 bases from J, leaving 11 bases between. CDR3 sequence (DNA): TGTGCCAGCAGCTTAGCGCCCCCGCTAGACTATGGCTACACCTTC. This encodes CASSLAPPLDYGYTF.

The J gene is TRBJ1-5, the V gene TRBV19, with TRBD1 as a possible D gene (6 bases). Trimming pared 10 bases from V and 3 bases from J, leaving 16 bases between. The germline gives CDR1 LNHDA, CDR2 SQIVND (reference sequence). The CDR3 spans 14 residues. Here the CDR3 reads CATSWNRVNQPQHF. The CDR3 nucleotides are TGTGCCACCAGCTGGAACAGGGTCAATCAGCCCCAGCATTTT.

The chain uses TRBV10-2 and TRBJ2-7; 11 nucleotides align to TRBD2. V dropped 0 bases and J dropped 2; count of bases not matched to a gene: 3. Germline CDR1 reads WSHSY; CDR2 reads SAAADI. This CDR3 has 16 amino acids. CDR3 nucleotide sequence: TGCGCCAGCAGTGAGTCCGGGACTAGCGGTACCTACGAGCAGTACTTC. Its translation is CASSESGTSGTYEQYF.

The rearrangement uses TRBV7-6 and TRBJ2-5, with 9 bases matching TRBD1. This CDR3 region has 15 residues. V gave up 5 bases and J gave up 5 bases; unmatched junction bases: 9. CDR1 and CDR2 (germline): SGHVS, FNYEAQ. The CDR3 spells CASSRSGTGHETQYF. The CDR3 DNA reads TGTGCCAGCAGCCGCTCCGGGACAGGGCATGAGACCCAGTACTTC.

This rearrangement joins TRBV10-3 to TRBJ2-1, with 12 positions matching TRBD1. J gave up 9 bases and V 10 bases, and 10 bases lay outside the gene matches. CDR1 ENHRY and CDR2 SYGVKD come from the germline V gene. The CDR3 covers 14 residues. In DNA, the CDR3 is TGTGCCACCGAGGGACAGGGGGCGGGGGTTGAGCAGTTCTTC. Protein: CATEGQGAGVEQFF.

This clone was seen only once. CDR3 loop: CASTSDQGGNYGYTF. DNA of the CDR3: TGTGCCAGCACCTCCGACCAGGGGGGAAACTATGGCTACACCTTC. The gene calls are TRBV4-2 and TRBJ1-2; 7 bases are shared with TRBD1. The germline V gene encodes CDR1 LGHNA and CDR2 YNFKEQ. J was trimmed by 2 bases and V by 7 bases; bases with no gene match: 10. This CDR3 is 15 amino acids long.

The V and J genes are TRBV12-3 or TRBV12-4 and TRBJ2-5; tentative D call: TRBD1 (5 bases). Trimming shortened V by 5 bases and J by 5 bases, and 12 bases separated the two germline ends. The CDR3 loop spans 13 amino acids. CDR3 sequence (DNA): TGTGCCAGCAGTCATGGGGCGCAGGAGACCCAGTACTTC. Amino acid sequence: CASSHGAQETQYF.

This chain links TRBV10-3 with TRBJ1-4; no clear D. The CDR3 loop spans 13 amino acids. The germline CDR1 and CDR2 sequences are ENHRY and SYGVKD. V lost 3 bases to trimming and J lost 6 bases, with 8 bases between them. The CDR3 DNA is TGTGCCATCAGTGAAAGGCAGGATGAAAAACTGTTTTTT. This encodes CAISERQDEKLFF.

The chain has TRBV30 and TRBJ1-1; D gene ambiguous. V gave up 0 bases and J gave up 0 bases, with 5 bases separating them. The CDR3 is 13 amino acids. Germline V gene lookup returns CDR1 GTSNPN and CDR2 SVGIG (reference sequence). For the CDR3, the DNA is TGTGCCTGGAGTGTATCCATGAACACTGAAGCTTTCTTT. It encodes CAWSVSMNTEAFF.

In DNA form, the CDR3 reads TGTGCCAGCAGCTCAACAGGGGGGTCTGAAGCTTTCTTT. Translation: CASSSTGGSEAFF. The rearrangement uses TRBV7-6 and TRBJ1-1; 8 nucleotides agree with TRBD1. Germline CDR1 is SGHVS and CDR2 is FNYEAQ. The J segment lost 6 bases and the V segment lost 4 bases, leaving 4 bases of the junction unmatched. There are 13 residues in the CDR3.

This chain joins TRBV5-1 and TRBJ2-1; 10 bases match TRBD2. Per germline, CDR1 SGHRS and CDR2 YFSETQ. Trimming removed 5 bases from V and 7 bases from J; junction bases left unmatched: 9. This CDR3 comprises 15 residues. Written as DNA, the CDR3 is TGCGCCAGCAGGCTAGCGGGAGTGGGTAGAAATGAGCAGTTCTTC. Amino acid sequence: CASRLAGVGRNEQFF.

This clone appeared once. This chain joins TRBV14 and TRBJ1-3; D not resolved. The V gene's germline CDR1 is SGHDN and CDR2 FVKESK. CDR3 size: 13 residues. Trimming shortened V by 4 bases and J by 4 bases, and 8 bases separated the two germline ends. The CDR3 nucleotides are TGTGCCAGCAGCCTCCAGTCGGGAAACACCATATATTTT. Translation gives CASSLQSGNTIYF.

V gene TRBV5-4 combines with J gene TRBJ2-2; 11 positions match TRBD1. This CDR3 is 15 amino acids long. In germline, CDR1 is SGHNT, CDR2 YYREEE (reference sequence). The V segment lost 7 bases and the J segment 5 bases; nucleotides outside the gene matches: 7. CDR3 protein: CASELGTGGTGELFF. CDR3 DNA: TGTGCCAGCGAGCTCGGGACAGGGGGAACCGGGGAGCTGTTTTTT. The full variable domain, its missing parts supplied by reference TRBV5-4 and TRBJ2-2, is ETGVTQSPTHLIKTRGQQVTLRCSSQSGHNTVSWYQQALGQGPQFIFQYYREEENGRGNFPPRFSGLQFPNYSSELNVNALELDDSALYLCASELGTGGTGELFFGEGSRLTVL.

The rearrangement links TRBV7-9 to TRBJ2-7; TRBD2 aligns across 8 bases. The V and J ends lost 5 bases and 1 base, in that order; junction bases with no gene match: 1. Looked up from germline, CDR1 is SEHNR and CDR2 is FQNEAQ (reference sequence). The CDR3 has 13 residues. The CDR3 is CASSERGSYEQYV. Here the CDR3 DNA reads TGTGCCAGCAGCGAGCGGGGGTCCTACGAGCAGTACGTC.